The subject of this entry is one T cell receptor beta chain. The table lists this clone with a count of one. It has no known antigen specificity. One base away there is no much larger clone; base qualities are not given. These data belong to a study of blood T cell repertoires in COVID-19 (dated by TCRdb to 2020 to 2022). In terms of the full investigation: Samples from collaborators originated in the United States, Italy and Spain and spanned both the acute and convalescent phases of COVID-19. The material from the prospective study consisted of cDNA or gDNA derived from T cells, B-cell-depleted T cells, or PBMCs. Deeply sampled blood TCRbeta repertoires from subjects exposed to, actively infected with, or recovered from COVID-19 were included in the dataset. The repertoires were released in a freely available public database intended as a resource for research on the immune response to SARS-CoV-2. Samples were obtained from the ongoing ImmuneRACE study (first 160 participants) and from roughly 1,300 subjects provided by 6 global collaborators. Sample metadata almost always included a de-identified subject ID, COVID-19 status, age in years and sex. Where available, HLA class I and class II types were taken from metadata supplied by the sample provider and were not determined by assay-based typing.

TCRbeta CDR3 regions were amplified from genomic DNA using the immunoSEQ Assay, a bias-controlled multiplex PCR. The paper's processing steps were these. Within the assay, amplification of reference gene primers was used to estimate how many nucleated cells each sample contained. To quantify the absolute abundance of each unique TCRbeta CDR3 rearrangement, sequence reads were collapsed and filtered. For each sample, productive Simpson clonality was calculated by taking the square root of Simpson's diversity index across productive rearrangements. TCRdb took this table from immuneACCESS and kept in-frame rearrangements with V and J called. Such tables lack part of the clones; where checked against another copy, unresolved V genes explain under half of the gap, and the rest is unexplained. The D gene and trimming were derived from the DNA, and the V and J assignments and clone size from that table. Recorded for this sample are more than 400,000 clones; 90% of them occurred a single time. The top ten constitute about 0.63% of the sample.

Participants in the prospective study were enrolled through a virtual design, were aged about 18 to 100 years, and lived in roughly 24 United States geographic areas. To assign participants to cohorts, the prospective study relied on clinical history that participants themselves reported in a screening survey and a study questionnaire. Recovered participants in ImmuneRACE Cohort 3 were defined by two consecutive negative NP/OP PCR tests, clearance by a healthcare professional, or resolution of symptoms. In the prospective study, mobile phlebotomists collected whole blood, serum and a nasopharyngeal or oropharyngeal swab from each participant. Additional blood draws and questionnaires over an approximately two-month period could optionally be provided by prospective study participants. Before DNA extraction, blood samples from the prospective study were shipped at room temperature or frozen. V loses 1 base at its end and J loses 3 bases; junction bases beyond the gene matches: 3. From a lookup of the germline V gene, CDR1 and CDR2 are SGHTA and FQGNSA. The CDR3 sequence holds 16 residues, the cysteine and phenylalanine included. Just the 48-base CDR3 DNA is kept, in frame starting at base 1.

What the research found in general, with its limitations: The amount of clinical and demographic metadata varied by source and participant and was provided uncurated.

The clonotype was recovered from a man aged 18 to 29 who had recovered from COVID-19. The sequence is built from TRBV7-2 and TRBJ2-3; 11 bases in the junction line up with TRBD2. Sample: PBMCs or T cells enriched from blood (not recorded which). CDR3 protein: CASSLVSGRATDTQYF. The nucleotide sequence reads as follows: TGTGCCAGCAGCTTAGTTAGCGGGAGGGCTACAGATACGCAGTATTTT.